This T cell receptor beta chain was sequenced during a study of shared clonotypes between healthy human individuals. Regarding the study as a whole: What naive subsets generally showed was a larger estimated richness than memory subsets showed. The four-donor shared clonotypes exceeded non-shared clonotypes in generation probability, with non-shared ones scoring lower. Four donors held about 5% of naive CD4 clonotypes in common.

Remarks on this clone: Its antigen remains unknown.

This CDR3 has 14 amino acids. The junction had 3 bases not matched to a gene; V was cut back by 3 bases and J by 8 bases. Germline CDR1 SGHRS, CDR2 YFSETQ. Libraries were prepared by immunoSEQ multiplex PCR; TCRdb keeps only in-frame clonotypes and omits some of them. This sample has over 300,000 clones, with roughly 91% found just once. This sequence was found in a man in his late teens or twenties in good health. The V gene is TRBV5-1, the J gene TRBJ1-6; TRBD1 matches 9 bases. The sequenced material came from memory CD8+ T cells sorted from blood. Subset indicated: CD45RO+ cells pooled with CCR7-negative TemRA cells. In nucleotides, the CDR3 is TGCGCCAGCAGCTCGACAGGGGGTTATTCACCCCTCCACTTT. Amino acid sequence: CASSSTGGYSPLHF.